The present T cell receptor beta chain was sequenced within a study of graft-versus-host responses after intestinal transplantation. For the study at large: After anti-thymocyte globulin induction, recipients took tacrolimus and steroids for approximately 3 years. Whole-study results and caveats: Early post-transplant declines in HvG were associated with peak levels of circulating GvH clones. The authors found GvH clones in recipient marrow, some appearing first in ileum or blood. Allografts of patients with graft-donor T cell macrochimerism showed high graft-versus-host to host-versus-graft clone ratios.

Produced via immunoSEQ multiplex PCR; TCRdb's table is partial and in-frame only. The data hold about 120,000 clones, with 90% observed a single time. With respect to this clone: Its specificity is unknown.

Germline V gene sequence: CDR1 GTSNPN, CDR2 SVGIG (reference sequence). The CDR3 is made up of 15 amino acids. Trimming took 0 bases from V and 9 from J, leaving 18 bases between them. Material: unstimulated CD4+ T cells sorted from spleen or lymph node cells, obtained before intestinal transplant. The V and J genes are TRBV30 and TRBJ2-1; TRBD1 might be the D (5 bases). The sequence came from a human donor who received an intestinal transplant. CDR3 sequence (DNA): TGTGCCTGGAGTGTACGAGGCAGGGAAAGGGGTGAGCAGTTCTTC. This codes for CAWSVRGRERGEQFF. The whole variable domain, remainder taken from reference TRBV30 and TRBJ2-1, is SQTIHQWPATLVQPVGSPLSLECTVEGTSNPNLYWYRQAAGRGLQLLFYSVGIGQISSEVPQNLSASRPQDRQFILSSKKLLLSDSGFYLCAWSVRGRERGEQFFGPGTRLTVL.